This T cell receptor (beta chain) is from a study of graft-versus-host responses after intestinal transplantation. Turning to the study itself: Transplant recipients had multivisceral, liver-intestinal, or isolated intestinal grafts.

The CDR3 has 15 residues. Germline assignment: CDR1 LGHNA and CDR2 YNFKEQ. Trimming at V came to 7 bases and at J to 0 bases, leaving 8 bases not matched to a gene. Findings and limits, study-wide: Across patients carrying graft-donor T cell macrochimerism, allografts held high graft-versus-host to host-versus-graft clonal ratios. Analysis identified GvH clones in recipient marrow, with some appearing first in ileum or blood.

Processing of graft tissue released intraepithelial and lamina propria lymphocytes. Notes on this clone: Its antigen is unidentified.

Profiling relied on immunoSEQ multiplex PCR, and the TCRdb table lists in-frame clones only, not all of them. Here the sample spans approximately 17,000 clones, roughly four fifths being singletons. This chain connects TRBV4-2 to TRBJ1-2, with 7 bases aligning to TRBD1. Sequences were derived from ileum tissue, sampled approximately 590 days after intestinal transplantation. This TCR came from a human patient who received an intestinal transplant, so some T cells may come from the graft donor. CDR3 sequence (DNA): TGTGCCAGCACCTGGGACAGTCGAGCTAACTATGGCTACACCTTC. Translation: CASTWDSRANYGYTF.